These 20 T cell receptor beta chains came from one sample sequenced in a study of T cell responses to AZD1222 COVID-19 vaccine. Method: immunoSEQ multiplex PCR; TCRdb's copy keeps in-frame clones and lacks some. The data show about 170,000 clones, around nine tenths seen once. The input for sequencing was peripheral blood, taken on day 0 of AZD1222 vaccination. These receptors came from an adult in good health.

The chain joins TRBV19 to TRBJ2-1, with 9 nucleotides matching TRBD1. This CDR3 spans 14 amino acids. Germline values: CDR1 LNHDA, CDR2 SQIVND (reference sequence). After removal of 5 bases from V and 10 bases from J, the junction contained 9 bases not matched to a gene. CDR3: CASSAGTGSREQFF. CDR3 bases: TGTGCCAGTAGTGCCGGGACAGGGTCCCGGGAGCAGTTCTTC.

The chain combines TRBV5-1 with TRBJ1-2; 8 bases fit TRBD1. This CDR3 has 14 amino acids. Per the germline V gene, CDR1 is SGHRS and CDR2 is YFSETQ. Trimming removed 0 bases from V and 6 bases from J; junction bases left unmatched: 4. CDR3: CASSLDRGGDGYTF. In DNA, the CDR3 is TGCGCCAGCAGCTTGGACAGGGGGGGAGATGGCTACACCTTC.

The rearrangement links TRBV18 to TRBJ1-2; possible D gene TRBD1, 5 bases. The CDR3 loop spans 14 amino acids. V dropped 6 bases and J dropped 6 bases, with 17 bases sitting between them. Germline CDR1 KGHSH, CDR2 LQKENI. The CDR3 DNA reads TGTGCCAGCTCCCCCGGGCGCCTGGGGGATGGCTACACCTTC. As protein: CASSPGRLGDGYTF.

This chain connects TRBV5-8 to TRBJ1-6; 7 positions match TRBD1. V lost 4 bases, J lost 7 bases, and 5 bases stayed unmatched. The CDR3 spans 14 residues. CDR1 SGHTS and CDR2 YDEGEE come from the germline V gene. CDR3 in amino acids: CASSKGAWNSPLHF. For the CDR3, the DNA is TGTGCCAGCAGCAAGGGGGCGTGGAATTCACCCCTCCACTTT.

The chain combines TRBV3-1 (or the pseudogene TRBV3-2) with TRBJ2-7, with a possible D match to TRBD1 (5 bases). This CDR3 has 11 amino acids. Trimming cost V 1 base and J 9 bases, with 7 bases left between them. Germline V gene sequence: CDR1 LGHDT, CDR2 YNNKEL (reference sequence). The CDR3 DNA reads TGTGCCAGCAGCCAAGGGACACCGCAGTACTTC. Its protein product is CASSQGTPQYF.

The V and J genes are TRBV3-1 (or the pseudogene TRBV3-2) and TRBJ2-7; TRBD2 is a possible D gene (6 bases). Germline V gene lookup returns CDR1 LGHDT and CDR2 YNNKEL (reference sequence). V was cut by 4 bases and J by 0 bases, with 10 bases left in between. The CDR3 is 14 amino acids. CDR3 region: CASSRPGGSYEQYF. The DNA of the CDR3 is TGTGCCAGCAGCCGTCCCGGGGGCTCCTACGAGCAGTACTTC.

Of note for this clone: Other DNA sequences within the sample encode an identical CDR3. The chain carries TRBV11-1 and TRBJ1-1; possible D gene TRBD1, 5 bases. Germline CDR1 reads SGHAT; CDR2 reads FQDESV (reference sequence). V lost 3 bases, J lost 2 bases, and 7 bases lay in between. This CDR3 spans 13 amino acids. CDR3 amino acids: CASSLGLNTEAFF. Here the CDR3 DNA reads TGTGCCAGCAGCTTGGGACTTAACACTGAAGCTTTCTTT.

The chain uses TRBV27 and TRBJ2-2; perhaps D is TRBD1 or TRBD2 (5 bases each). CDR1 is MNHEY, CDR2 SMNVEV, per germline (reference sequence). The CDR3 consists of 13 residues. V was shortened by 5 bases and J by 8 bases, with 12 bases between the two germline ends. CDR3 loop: CASSLGRLGELFF. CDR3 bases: TGTGCCAGCAGTCTGGGACGCCTTGGGGAGCTGTTTTTT.

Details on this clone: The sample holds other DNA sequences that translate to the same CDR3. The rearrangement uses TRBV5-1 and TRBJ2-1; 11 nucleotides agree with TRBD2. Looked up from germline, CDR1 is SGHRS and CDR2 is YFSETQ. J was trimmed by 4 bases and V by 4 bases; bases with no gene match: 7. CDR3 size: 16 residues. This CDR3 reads CASSPLAGGPYNEQFF. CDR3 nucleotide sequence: TGCGCCAGCAGCCCCTTAGCGGGAGGGCCTTACAATGAGCAGTTCTTC. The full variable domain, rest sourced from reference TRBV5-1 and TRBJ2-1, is KAGVTQTPRYLIKTRGQQVTLSCSPISGHRSVSWYQQTPGQGLQFLFEYFSETQRNKGNFPGRFSGRQFSNSRSEMNVSTLELGDSALYLCASSPLAGGPYNEQFFGPGTRLTVL.

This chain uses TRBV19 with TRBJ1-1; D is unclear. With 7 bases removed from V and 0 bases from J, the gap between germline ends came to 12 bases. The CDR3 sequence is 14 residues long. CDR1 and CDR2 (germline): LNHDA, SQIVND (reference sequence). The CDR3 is CASTHGGMNTEAFF. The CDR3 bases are TGTGCCAGTACCCACGGCGGTATGAACACTGAAGCTTTCTTT.

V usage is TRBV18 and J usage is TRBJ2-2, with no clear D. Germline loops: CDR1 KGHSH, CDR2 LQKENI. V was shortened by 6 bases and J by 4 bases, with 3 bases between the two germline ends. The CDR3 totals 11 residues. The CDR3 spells CASSVTGELFF. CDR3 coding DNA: TGTGCCAGCTCCGTCACCGGGGAGCTGTTTTTT.

The CDR3 DNA is TGTGCCAGCAGTTTACTGGACAGGGCCTACGAGCAGTACTTC. Protein: CASSLLDRAYEQYF. The rearrangement links TRBV28 to TRBJ2-7; 8 bases match TRBD1. Germline V CDR1 and CDR2: MDHEN, SYDVKM. This CDR3 contains 14 residues. After removal of 2 bases from V and 2 bases from J, the junction contained 2 bases not matched to a gene.

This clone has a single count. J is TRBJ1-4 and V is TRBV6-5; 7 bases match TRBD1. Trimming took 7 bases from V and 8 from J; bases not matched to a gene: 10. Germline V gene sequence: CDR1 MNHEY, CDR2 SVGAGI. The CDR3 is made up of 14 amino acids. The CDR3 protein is CASKGNRGREKLFF. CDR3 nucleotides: TGTGCCAGCAAGGGAAACAGGGGCCGCGAAAAACTGTTTTTT.

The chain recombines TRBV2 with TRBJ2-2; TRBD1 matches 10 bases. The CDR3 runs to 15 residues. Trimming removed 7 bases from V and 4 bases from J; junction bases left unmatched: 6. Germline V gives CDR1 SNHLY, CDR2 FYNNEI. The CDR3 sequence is CASNARTGGTGELFF. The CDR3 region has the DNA TGTGCCAGCAATGCCCGGACAGGGGGCACCGGGGAGCTGTTTTTT.

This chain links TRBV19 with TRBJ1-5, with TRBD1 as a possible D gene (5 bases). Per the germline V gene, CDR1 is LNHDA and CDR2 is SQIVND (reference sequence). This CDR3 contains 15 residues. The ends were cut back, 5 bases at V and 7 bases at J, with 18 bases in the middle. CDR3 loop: CASSSTRGLGQPQHF. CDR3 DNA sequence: TGTGCCAGTAGTTCAACTAGGGGATTAGGACAGCCCCAGCATTTT.

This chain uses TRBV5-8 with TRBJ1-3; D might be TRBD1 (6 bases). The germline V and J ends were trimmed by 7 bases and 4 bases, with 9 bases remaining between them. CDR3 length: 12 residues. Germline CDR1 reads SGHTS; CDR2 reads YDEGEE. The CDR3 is CASGTGGNTIYF. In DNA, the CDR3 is TGTGCCAGCGGCACAGGGGGAAACACCATATATTTT. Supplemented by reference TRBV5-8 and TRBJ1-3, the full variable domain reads EAGVTQSPTHLIKTRGQQATLRCSPISGHTSVYWYQQALGLGLQFLLWYDEGEERNRGNFPPRFSGRQFPNYSSELNVNALELEDSALYLCASGTGGNTIYFGEGSWLTVV.

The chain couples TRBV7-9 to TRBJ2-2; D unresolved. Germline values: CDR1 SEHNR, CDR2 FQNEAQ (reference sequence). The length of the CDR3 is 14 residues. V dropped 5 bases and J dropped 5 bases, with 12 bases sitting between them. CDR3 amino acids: CASSNRRGTGELFF. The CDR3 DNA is TGTGCCAGCAGCAACCGCCGAGGAACCGGGGAGCTGTTTTTT.

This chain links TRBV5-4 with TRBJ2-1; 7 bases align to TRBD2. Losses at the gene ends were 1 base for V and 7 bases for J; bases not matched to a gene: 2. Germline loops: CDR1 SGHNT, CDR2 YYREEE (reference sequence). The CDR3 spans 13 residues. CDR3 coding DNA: TGTGCCAGCAGCTTGCGGCGGGGGAATGAGCAGTTCTTC. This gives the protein CASSLRRGNEQFF.

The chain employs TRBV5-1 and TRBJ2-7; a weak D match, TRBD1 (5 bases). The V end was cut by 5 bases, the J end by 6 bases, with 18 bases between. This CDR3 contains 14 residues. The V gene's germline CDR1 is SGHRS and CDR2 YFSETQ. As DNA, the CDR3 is TGCGCCAGCAGGCTGGAGTCTAGTCAGGGCGAGCAGTACTTC. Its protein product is CASRLESSQGEQYF.

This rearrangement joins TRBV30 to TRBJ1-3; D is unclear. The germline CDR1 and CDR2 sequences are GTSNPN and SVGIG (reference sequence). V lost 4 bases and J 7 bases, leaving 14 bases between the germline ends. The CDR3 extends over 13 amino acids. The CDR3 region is CAWTMPPWNTIYF. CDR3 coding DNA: TGTGCCTGGACTATGCCCCCCTGGAACACCATATATTTT.